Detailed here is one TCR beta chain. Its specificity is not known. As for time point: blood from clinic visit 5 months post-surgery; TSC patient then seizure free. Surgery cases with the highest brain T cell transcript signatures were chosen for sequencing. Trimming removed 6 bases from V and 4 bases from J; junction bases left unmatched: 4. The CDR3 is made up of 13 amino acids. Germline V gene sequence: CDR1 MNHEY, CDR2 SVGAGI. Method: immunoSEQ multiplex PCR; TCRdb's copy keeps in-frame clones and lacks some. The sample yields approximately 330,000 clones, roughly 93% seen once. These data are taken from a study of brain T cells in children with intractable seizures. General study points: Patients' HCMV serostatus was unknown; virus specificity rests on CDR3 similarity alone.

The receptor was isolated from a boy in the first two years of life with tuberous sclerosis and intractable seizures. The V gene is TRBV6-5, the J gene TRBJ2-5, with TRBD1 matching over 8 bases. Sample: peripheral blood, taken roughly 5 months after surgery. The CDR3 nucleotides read TGTGCCAGCAGCGCAGACAGGGGAGAGACCCAGTACTTC. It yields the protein CASSADRGETQYF.